Listed here is a single T cell receptor beta chain. This entry is derived from a study of blood T cell repertoires in COVID-19. Study context: Specimens from acute and convalescent COVID-19 originated in the United States, Italy and Spain. T cells, B-cell-depleted T cells, or PBMCs provided the cDNA or gDNA that served as material.

The Seattle patients, enrolled during active infection, were followed longitudinally. In the source study's methods: Estimated nucleated cell counts came from reference gene primer amplification. The protocol was immunoSEQ multiplex PCR, while the TCRdb copy is restricted to in-frame clones and leaves out a portion. The V and J calls and the clone size are those of that table, but D and trimming were determined from the DNA. The data show roughly 200,000 clones, about four fifths seen once. With 3 bases removed from V and 0 bases from J, the gap between germline ends came to 8 bases. Germline lookup yields CDR1 SGHAT and CDR2 FQNNGV. The CDR3 covers 14 residues.

Sequenced input: peripheral blood. The chain links TRBV11-2 to TRBJ1-1; no definite D call. The receptor's source is a middle-aged woman with COVID-19, enrolled during active disease. The CDR3 DNA reads TGTGCCAGCAGCTTGGGGAGGATGAACACTGAAGCTTTCTTT. It yields the protein CASSLGRMNTEAFF.